A selection of T cell receptor beta chains follows, all from one sample in a study of blood T cell repertoires in COVID-19. Repertoires were generated with immunoSEQ multiplex PCR, while TCRdb's copy carries only in-frame clones and drops some. The sample yields 350,000 or so clones, more than 75% seen once. Sequenced material: peripheral blood. These receptors came from a woman aged 25 to 39 with COVID-19, enrolled during active disease. The CDR3 runs from the conserved cysteine through the conserved F or W. Each record gives: V gene, D gene, clone size, J gene, CDR3 DNA, CDR3 protein. D genes are given only for firm matches. A clone size is listed for some rows: how often the clone was seen (once, few, many), or a class if it is expanded.

TRBV19	-	-	TRBJ2-3	TGTGCCAGTAGTCCCCTCCAGGGCGCGGGGGATACGCAGTATTTT	CASSPLQGAGDTQYF
TRBV19	TRBD2	-	TRBJ2-7	TGTGCCAGTAGTACGCGCCGAACTAGCGGGAGCTCCTACGAGCAGTACTTC	CASSTRRTSGSSYEQYF
TRBV11-3	TRBD2	-	TRBJ2-2	TGTGCCAGCAGCTTGTTGCAGGGAGGGGCTAACACCGGGGAGCTGTTTTTT	CASSLLQGGANTGELFF
TRBV18	-	-	TRBJ1-4	TGTGCCAGCTCACCCCGGGGGGGAGATGCTGATTCCGAAAAACTGTTTTTT	CASSPRGGDADSEKLFF
TRBV2	TRBD2	-	TRBJ2-3	TGTGCCAGCAGTTCCCCCTCTAGCGGGGCTAGCACAGATACGCAGTATTTT	CASSSPSSGASTDTQYF
TRBV28	TRBD2	once	TRBJ2-7	TGTGCCAGCAGTTTAGGTGGCGGGAGGGTGTACGAGCAGTACTTC	CASSLGGGRVYEQYF
TRBV19	-	-	TRBJ1-2	TGTGCGAGTACGACTTCGAACTCTAACTATGGCTACACCTTC	CASTTSNSNYGYTF
TRBV24-1	TRBD1	-	TRBJ2-5	TGTGCCACCAGTGGTAGGACAGGGGGCGAGGAGACCCAGTACTTC	CATSGRTGGEETQYF
TRBV5-1	TRBD1	-	TRBJ2-7	TGCGCCAGCAGCTGGGACAGCACCTACGAGCAGTACTTC	CASSWDSTYEQYF
TRBV19	TRBD2	-	TRBJ2-7	TGTGCCAGTAGTAGCCCCGGGACTAGCGGGGGATACGAGCAGTACTTC	CASSSPGTSGGYEQYF
TRBV13	TRBD2	few	TRBJ2-1	TGTGCCAGCAGCTTATATAGCGGGGGAGGGGAGCAGTTCTTC	CASSLYSGGGEQFF
TRBV7-9	-	many	TRBJ2-3	TGTGCCAGCAGCTTAGGGTACAGGGACACAGATACGCAGTATTTT	CASSLGYRDTDTQYF
TRBV7-2	TRBD1	-	TRBJ2-3	TGTGCCAGCTCACCGGACAGGGGAACAGATACGCAGTATTTT	CASSPDRGTDTQYF
TRBV2	-	-	TRBJ2-7	TGTGCCAGCAGTGAAGGGGCATCTTACGAGCAGTACTTC	CASSEGASYEQYF
TRBV6-6	-	-	TRBJ1-2	TGTGCCAGCAGTTACTCGGGGGGCTATGGCTACACCTTC	CASSYSGGYGYTF
TRBV28	TRBD2	-	TRBJ2-7	TGTGCCAGCAGGATCCTAGCGGGAGGGCCCCACGAGCAGTACTTC	CASRILAGGPHEQYF
TRBV9	-	once	TRBJ1-2	TGTGCCAGCAGCGCATATCCCGTCACAGGGAAGGGCTACACCTTC	CASSAYPVTGKGYTF
TRBV10-3	-	-	TRBJ2-5	TGTGCCATCAGTGATGGGCCGGGAGTCGGGGAGACCCAGTACTTC	CAISDGPGVGETQYF
TRBV11-2	TRBD1	-	TRBJ2-6	TGTGCCAGCAGCCGGACAGGGGATTTTAGGGCCAACGTCCTGACTTTC	CASSRTGDFRANVLTF
TRBV6-4	-	-	TRBJ2-7	TGTGCCAGCAGGACTGGAGTGGTCCCCTCCTACGAGCAGTACTTC	CASRTGVVPSYEQYF
TRBV12-3/TRBV12-4	-	-	TRBJ1-1	TGTGCCAGCAGTTTACAGGGGAACACTGAAGCTTTCTTT	CASSLQGNTEAFF
TRBV20-1	TRBD1	-	TRBJ1-5	TGCAGTGCGAGTGGACAGGGCTATCAGCCCCAGCATTTT	CSASGQGYQPQHF
TRBV5-4	-	-	TRBJ1-2	TGTGCCAGCAGCTCCGATGGACAGAGTTATGGCTACACCTTC	CASSSDGQSYGYTF
TRBV24-1	-	-	TRBJ2-3	TGTGCCACCAGTGCTCAGGGCACAGATACGCAGTATTTT	CATSAQGTDTQYF
TRBV2	-	-	TRBJ1-3	TGTGCCAGCATGCTAAGCTCTGGAAACACCATATATTTT	CASMLSSGNTIYF
TRBV19	-	-	TRBJ2-7	TGTGCCACACGGAGGAAAAACGAGCAGTACTTC	CATRRKNEQYF
TRBV18	-	-	TRBJ1-1	TGTGCCAGCTCACCCGACCCCCGGAGGACAGCTTTCTTT	CASSPDPRRTAFF
TRBV25-1	TRBD2	-	TRBJ2-7	TGTGCCAGCAGTGAATCTAGTAGCGGGAGCTCCTACGAGCAGTACTTC	CASSESSSGSSYEQYF
TRBV5-1	TRBD1	-	TRBJ1-6	TGCGCCAGCAGCTGGGACAGAATTGGAGATTCACCCCTCCACTTT	CASSWDRIGDSPLHF